The rows below give T cell receptor beta chains drawn from one sample of a study of CD8+CD57+ T cells in acquired aplastic anemia. Each CDR3 protein is one row after TCRdb ran MiXCR on the reads. This sample has around 150,000 distinct CDR3 sequences, with about 50% found just once. What was sequenced was sorted CD4+, CD8+, or CD8+CD57+ T cells (not recorded which) from PBMCs. The receptors here all came from a human donor with aplastic anemia. CDR3s include the opening cysteine and the closing phenylalanine or tryptophan. D genes are given only for firm matches. A clone size is listed for some rows: how often the clone was seen (once, few, many), or a class if it is expanded.

cdr3_nt	cdr3_aa	v_call	j_call	clone_size	d_call
TGTGCCTGGAGTGGGGACAGGGGAGGCTACACCTTC	CAWSGDRGGYTF	TRBV30	TRBJ1-2	.	TRBD1
TGTGCCAGCAGCACCCGGACAGCCTCTGGAAACACCATATATTTT	CASSTRTASGNTIYF	TRBV9	TRBJ1-3	many	.
TGTGCCACCAGTGATTCGACAGGTCTCGAAGCTTTCTTT	CATSDSTGLEAFF	TRBV24-1	TRBJ1-1	once	.
TGTGCCAGCAGATTGATTGACAGACCCAATGAGCAGTTCTTC	CASRLIDRPNEQFF	TRBV6-1	TRBJ2-1	.	.
TGTGCCAGCAGTTACGGCGGGGCGTTAAGAAACTATGGCTACACCTTC	CASSYGGALRNYGYTF	TRBV6-5	TRBJ1-2	many	.
TGTGCCACCAGCATCGGAGGCGGCTATGGCTACACCTTC	CATSIGGGYGYTF	TRBV15	TRBJ1-2	.	.
TGTGCCAGCAGCGTAAACGGAGGGCCTCGGAATGAGCAGTTCTTC	CASSVNGGPRNEQFF	TRBV9	TRBJ2-1	many	.
TGCGCCAGCAGCTTGCGGACTTCGGATGAGCAGTTCTTC	CASSLRTSDEQFF	TRBV5-1	TRBJ2-1	once	.
TGTGCCAGTAGTATACTTTTCCCGAATGAGCAGTTCTTC	CASSILFPNEQFF	TRBV19	TRBJ2-1	many	.
TGTGCCAGTAGTAAGCCTCCCCGGGCCTATAGAGAAGAGACCCAGTACTTC	CASSKPPRAYREETQYF	TRBV19	TRBJ2-5	.	.
TGTGCCACCAGTGATCCTCTAGCCCCCACCACAGATACGCAGTATTTT	CATSDPLAPTTDTQYF	TRBV24-1	TRBJ2-3	.	.
TGTGCCAGCAGCGTAGTGGGGGACCGTCTCCACTTT	CASSVVGDRLHF	TRBV2	TRBJ1-6	few	.
TGCAGCGTTGACCGGGACAGGGGCTATGGCTACACCTTC	CSVDRDRGYGYTF	TRBV29-1	TRBJ1-2	.	TRBD1
TGCAGTGTGAATAATGACGTGAACACTGAAGCTTTCTTT	CSVNNDVNTEAFF	TRBV20-1	TRBJ1-1	once	.
TGTGCCAGCAGCTTAAAGGGGACTAGCGCCTTAGGCACAGATACGCAGTATTTT	CASSLKGTSALGTDTQYF	TRBV7-3	TRBJ2-3	many	TRBD2
TGTGCCAGCAGTGAATATCGACAAGCAACTAATGAAAAACTGTTTTTT	CASSEYRQATNEKLFF	TRBV25-1	TRBJ1-4	.	.
TGTGCCAGTAGTATAGGAGGACTATATGAAGCTTTCTTT	CASSIGGLYEAFF	TRBV19	TRBJ1-1	.	.
TGTGCCAGCAGCCTCCGGTGGGGGTCGGCAGATACGCAGTATTTT	CASSLRWGSADTQYF	TRBV9	TRBJ2-3	few	.
TGTGCCAGCAGCTTAGATCCCGACAAGACAGATACGCAGTATTTT	CASSLDPDKTDTQYF	TRBV11-2	TRBJ2-3	.	.
TGTGCCATCACCCCCCGGGACGGAGAGACCCAGTACTTC	CAITPRDGETQYF	TRBV10-3	TRBJ2-5	.	.
TGCAGTGCTAGCCTGCGGTCCCAGTACTTC	CSASLRSQYF	TRBV20-1	TRBJ2-5	.	.
TGTGCCAGCAGCTTTTCAGAAGTCTACGAGCAGTACTTC	CASSFSEVYEQYF	TRBV7-3	TRBJ2-7	few	.
TGCAGTGCTCCGCACTGGTACGAGCAGTACTTC	CSAPHWYEQYF	TRBV20-1	TRBJ2-7	.	.
TGTGCCAGCAGAGAGCACCCGAAAACTGAAGCTTTCTTT	CASREHPKTEAFF	TRBV13	TRBJ1-1	.	.
TGTGCCAGCAGTGGCACACAGGGACGGACCGGGGAGCTGTTTTTT	CASSGTQGRTGELFF	TRBV6-1	TRBJ2-2	.	.
TGCAGCGTTGATAAGGAAGGTAGCGGGCCTAGCACAGATACGCAGTATTTT	CSVDKEGSGPSTDTQYF	TRBV29-1	TRBJ2-3	.	TRBD2